The subject of this entry is one T cell receptor (beta chain). Its recognized antigen is unknown. Per-base quality was not reported, and no clone a single base away is much larger than it. The sample comes from a study of blood T cells in healthy people across ages (dated by TCRdb to between 2014 and 2017). About the study as a whole: Template switching captured roughly one uniquely barcoded TCR beta cDNA molecule per two T cells in model experiments. To avoid experimental bias, donors of different ages were spread randomly across the sequencing lanes. To track age-related changes in TCR beta repertoire diversity, the study relied on deep sequencing normalized with unique cDNA molecular identifiers. Donors were grouped into four age groups: young (average approximately 15 years), middle-aged (39), aged (around 60) and long-lived (approximately 78). Two additional independent replicas of 1 million unique cDNA reads from the same blood draw were analyzed for two donors (one aged 18 to 29 and one aged 80 or older). The paper as a whole reports these results and caveats: Bulk unsorted PBMC profiling prevented conclusive comparison of naive and antigen-experienced compartments. Observed TCR beta diversity per million T cells fell roughly linearly with age, and a significant reduction was already apparent by age roughly 40. The long-lived group showed more naive CD4+ T cells, fewer expanded clones and increased TCR diversity than the aged group, suggesting age selection. Because the CMV infection status of the donors was unknown, age-related changes in expanded clonotypes may potentially have been confounded. Estimates of total diversity based on one million sequenced T cells were regarded as lower bounds and as underestimates. A strong correlation was found between observed TCR beta diversity and the percentage of naive T cells measured by flow cytometry.

The donors were roughly 40 Caucasian individuals from Russia, aged 6 to 90 years, who were systemically healthy. Approximately 9 milliliters of peripheral blood were collected from each donor into EDTA-treated Vacutainer tubes. Ficoll-Paque density-gradient centrifugation was used to isolate PBMCs, with at least 6.5 million per sample. Total RNA, at least 6 micrograms per sample, was extracted from PBMCs with Trizol reagent. For every donor, an aliquot of PBMCs went through flow cytometry to measure the percentages of naive CD45RAhigh/CD27high T cells. Its CDR3 holds 17 amino acids, cysteine through phenylalanine. This entry keeps only the CDR3 DNA: 51 bases, framed from base 1. V gives up 1 base and J gives up 2 bases, and the segment between their germline ends measures 15 bases. The germline V gene yields SGHTA for CDR1 and FQGNSA for CDR2. Library construction relied on 5' RACE. The listed sequencing device is Illumina HiSeq 2500. The second PCR ran for roughly 6 to 11 cycles and used a J-beta primer mix along with a sample-barcoded 5' primer. A template-switch 5' adaptor carrying 12 random nucleotides introduced a unique molecular identifier onto each TCR beta cDNA molecule. Each sample yielded at least 2.5 million CDR3-containing paired-end reads. The Mint cDNA synthesis kit, primed by a TRBC-specific oligonucleotide, was used to synthesize first-strand cDNA from all RNA. Following uracil-DNA glycosylase treatment, a first 18-cycle PCR with universal primers M1SS and BC2_uni_R was performed on all cDNA. The source study handled its data this way. For normalization, 1 million high-quality reads, each with a distinct molecular identifier, were randomly selected from each sample. Instead of being binned into consensus sequences, reads with shared molecular identifiers were discarded. MiTCR, set to a Q25 quality threshold and the strictest error-elimination algorithm, was used for CDR3 identification, clonotype clustering and error correction. A nonparametric unseen species model with Euler transformation was used to estimate lower-bound total TCR beta diversity. In-frame beta chains were kept once TCRdb had trimmed the public reads at Q25 with fastp and called clones with MiXCR. Rows merge per CDR3 protein into single entries with the most common DNA and genes. These V and J calls are TCRdb output, not the study's own analysis. This sample gives around 600,000 distinct CDR3 sequences in total; around half of them show up just once. The ten largest clones take up 20% to 25% of the sample.

This TCR came from a man of 80 years or more in good health. In this chain, TRBV7-2 is recombined with TRBJ2-1, with a weak D call of TRBD2 (7 bases match). The specimen was blood. The CDR3 region has the sequence CASSLGGRGQPYNEQFF. The DNA sequence reads TGTGCCAGCAGCTTAGGGGGGAGGGGACAACCCTACAATGAGCAGTTCTTC.